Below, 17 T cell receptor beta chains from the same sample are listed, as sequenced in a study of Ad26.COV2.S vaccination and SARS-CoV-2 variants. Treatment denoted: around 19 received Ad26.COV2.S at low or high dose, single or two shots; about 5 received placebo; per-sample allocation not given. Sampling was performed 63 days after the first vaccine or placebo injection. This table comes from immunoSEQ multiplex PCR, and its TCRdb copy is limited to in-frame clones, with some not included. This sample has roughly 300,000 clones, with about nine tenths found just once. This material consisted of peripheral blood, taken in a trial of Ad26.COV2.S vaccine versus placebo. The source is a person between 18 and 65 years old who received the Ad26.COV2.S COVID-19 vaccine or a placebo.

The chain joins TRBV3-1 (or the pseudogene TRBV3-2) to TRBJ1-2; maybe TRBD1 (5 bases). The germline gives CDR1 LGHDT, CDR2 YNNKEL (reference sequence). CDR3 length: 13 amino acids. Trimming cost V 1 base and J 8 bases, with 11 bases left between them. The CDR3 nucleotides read TGTGCCAGCAGCCAAGGGGGGAAAGGGGGCTACACCTTC. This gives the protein CASSQGGKGGYTF.

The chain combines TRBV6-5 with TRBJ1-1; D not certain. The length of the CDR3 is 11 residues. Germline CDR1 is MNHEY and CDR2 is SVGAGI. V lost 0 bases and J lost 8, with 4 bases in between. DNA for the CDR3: TGTGCCAGCAGTTACTCCGGGGAAGCTTTCTTT. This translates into CASSYSGEAFF.

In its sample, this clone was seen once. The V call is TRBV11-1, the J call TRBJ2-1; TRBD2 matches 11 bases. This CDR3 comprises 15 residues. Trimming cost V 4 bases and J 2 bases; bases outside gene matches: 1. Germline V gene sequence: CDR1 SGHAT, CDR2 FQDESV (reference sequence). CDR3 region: CASSSGLAAYNEQFF. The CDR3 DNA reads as TGTGCCAGCAGCTCGGGACTAGCGGCCTACAATGAGCAGTTCTTC.

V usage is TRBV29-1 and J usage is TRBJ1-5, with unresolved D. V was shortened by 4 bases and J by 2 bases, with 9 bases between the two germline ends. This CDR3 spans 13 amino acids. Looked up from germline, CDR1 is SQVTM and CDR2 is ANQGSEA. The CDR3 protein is CSVVVRGNQPQHF. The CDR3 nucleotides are TGCAGCGTTGTCGTCCGAGGCAATCAGCCCCAGCATTTT.

DNA for the CDR3: TGTGCCAGCAGCCAAGATCTATGGGACAGGGACTATGGCTACACCTTC. Amino acids: CASSQDLWDRDYGYTF. The chain couples TRBV14 to TRBJ1-2; TRBD1 matches 9 bases. The CDR3 contains 16 residues. Germline loops: CDR1 SGHDN, CDR2 FVKESK. With V trimmed by 0 bases and J by 3 bases, 5 bases remained unmatched.

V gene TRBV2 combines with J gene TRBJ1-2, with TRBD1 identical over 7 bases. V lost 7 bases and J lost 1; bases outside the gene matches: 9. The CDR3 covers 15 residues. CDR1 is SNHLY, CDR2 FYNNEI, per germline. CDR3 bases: TGTGCCAGCATGCGGACAGGAGTGATTAACTATGGCTACACCTTC. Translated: CASMRTGVINYGYTF.

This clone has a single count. The CDR3 DNA is TGCGCCAGCAGCAAAACCGGGACAGGGGCCTACGAGCAGTACTTC. Translation gives CASSKTGTGAYEQYF. The rearrangement joins TRBV4-3 to TRBJ2-7; 10 nucleotides agree with TRBD1. The CDR3 covers 15 residues. Germline trimming cut 5 bases from V and 2 bases from J; bases unmatched to any gene: 6. Germline values: CDR1 LGHNA, CDR2 YSLEER.

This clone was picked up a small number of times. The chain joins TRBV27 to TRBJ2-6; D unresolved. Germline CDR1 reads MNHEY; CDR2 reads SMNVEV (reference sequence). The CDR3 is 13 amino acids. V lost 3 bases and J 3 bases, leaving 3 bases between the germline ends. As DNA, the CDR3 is TGTGCCAGCAGTTTTGGTGGGGCCAACGTCCTGACTTTC. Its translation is CASSFGGANVLTF.

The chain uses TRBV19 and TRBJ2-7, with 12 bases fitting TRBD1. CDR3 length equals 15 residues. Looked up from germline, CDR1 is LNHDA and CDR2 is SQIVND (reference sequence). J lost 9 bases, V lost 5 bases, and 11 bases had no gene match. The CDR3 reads CASSATGTGGIVQYF. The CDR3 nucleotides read TGTGCCAGTAGTGCCACCGGGACAGGGGGCATTGTGCAGTACTTC.

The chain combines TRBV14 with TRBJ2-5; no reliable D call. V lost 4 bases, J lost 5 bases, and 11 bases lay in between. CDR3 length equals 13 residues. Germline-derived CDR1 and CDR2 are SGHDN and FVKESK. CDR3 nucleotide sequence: TGTGCCAGCAGCCGAGGCCGTAGGGAGACCCAGTACTTC. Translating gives CASSRGRRETQYF.

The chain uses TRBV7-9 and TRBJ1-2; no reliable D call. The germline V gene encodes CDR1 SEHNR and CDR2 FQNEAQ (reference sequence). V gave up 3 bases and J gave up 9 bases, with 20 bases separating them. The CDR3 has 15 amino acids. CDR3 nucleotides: TGTGCCAGCAGCTTCACCACCCCCGAGGGTTTTAGCTACACCTTC. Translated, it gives CASSFTTPEGFSYTF.

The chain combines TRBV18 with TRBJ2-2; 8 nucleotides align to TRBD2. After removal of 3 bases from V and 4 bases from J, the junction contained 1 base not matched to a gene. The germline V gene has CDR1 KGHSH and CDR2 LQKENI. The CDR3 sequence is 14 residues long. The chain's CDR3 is CASSPTSVTGELFF. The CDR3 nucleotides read TGTGCCAGCTCACCGACTAGCGTCACCGGGGAGCTGTTTTTT.

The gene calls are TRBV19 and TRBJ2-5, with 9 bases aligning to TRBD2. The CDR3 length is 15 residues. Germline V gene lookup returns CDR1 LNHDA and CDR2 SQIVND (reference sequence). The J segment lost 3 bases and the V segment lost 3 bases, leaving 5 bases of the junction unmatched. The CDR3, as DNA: TGTGCCAGTAGTATTTGGGGCGGGGGGGAAGAGACCCAGTACTTC. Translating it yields CASSIWGGGEETQYF.

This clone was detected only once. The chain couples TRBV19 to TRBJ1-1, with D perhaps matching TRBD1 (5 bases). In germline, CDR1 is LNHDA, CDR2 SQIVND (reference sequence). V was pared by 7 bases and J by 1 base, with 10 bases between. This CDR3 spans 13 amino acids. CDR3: CASIGTGNTEAFF. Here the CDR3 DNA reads TGTGCCAGTATAGGGACCGGGAACACTGAAGCTTTCTTT.

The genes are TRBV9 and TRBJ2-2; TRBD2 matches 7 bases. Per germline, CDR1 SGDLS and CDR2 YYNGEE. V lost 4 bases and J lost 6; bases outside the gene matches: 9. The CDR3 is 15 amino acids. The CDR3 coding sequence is TGTGCCAGCAGCCCCTGGGCGGGAGACTCCGGGGAGCTGTTTTTT. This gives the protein CASSPWAGDSGELFF.

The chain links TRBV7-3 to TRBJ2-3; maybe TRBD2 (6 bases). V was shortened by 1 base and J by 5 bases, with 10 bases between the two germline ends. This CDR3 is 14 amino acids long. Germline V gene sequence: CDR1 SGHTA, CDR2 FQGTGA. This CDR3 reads CASSLRRAGDTQYF. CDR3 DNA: TGTGCCAGCAGCTTAAGACGAGCGGGAGATACGCAGTATTTT. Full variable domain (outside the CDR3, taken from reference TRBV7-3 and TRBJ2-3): GAGVSQTPSNKVTEKGKYVELRCDPISGHTALYWYRQSLGQGPEFLIYFQGTGAADDSGLPNDRFFAVRPEGSVSTLKIQRTERGDSAVYLCASSLRRAGDTQYFGPGTRLTVL.

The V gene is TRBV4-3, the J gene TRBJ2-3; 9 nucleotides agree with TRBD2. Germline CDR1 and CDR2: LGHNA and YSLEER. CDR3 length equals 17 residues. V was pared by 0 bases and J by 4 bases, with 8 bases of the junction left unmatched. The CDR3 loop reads CASSQDGAGGGSDTQYF. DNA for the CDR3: TGCGCCAGCAGCCAAGATGGGGCGGGAGGGGGCTCAGATACGCAGTATTTT.